This T cell receptor (beta chain) appears in the sequencing data of a study of early T cells in non-severe SARS-CoV-2 infection. Background on the study: The chains were unpaired, and the sequenced material was bulk RNA from unsorted whole blood.

The J segment lost 8 bases and the V segment lost 8 bases, leaving 8 bases of the junction unmatched. The CDR3 is 13 amino acids. Germline CDR1 SQVTM, CDR2 ANQGSEA. Unique molecular identifier tags were affixed to discrete cDNA molecules. TCRdb passed the 5' RACE reads through MiXCR, listing each CDR3 protein once. Altogether approximately 83,000 distinct CDR3 sequences are present, more than 13% being singletons, with the ten largest covering 3%. Overall study findings and caveats: VDJdb matches were skewed toward anti-spike CD8 T cell responses.

On this clonotype itself: The target antigen is unknown.

The TCR was taken from an adult who was a healthcare worker with PCR-confirmed SARS-CoV-2 infection or an uninfected control (not recorded which). This chain joins TRBV29-1 and TRBJ2-2, with 10 bases that match TRBD1. Sequences were obtained from whole blood. CDR3 DNA: TGCAGCTCCCGGGACAGGGGTCAAGGGGAGCTGTTTTTT. As protein: CSSRDRGQGELFF.